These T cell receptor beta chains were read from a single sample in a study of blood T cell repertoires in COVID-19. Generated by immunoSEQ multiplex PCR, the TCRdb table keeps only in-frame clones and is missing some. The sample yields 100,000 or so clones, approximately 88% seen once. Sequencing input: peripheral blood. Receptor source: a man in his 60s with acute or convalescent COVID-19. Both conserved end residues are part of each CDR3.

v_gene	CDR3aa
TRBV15	CATSGAGDKAGELFF
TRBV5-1	CASSSTGTSGKAQYF
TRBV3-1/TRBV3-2	CASISKGAPGEAFF
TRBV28	CASSSHRGAAWNTEAFF
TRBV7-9	CASSFGGSGEQYF
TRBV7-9	CASSLAGDLYEQYF
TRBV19	CAATGWGYGYTF
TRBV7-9	CASSNVDRGRDGYTF
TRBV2	CASKRTFEAFF
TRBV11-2	CASSTGSLAAYEQYF
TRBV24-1	CATSYGGSSTDTQYF
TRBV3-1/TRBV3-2	CASSRLDRRNSPLHF
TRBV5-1	CASSSDRGGSEQYF
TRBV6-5	CASRTGMGEAFF
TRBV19	CASSITLGRGGEKLFF
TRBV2	CASVRGGVETQYF
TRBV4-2	CASSPHRTGRDGTQHF
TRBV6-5	CASSPLGAEAFF
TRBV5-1	CAGRKTGADTGELFF
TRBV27	CASSLLSGYEQYF
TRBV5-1	CASSPQGADQPQHF
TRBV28	CASSLTANTEAFF
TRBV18	CASSPSQVNNSPLHF
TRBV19	CASSITVNTEAFF
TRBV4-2	CASSQEGGNEQFF